The T cell receptor beta chain under discussion was sequenced for a study of spatial heterogeneity in lung cancer. At the level of the study: Alpha-chain sequences were detected in numbers that were consistently lower than beta-chain sequences.

There are a few counts of this clonotype. Its antigen remains unidentified. Germline is not matched at one junction end, which may reflect a read error. TCRdb re-called the 5' RACE reads with MiXCR, one entry per CDR3 protein. The sample lists about 14,000 distinct CDR3 sequences, more than 3% occurring once. Stated time point: sample taken at primary tumor resection. Findings and limits, study-wide: Expanded intratumoral alpha and beta TCR counts tracked tumor mutation counts.

The CDR3 has 15 amino acids. Germline V gives CDR1 LNHNV, CDR2 YYDKDF (reference sequence). The sample consisted of lung tumor tissue, taken at surgery. The chain employs TRBV15 and TRBJ1-5; tentatively, D is TRBD1 (5 bases). This clonotype was sampled from a male donor with early-stage non-small cell lung cancer. The CDR3 protein is CATSRGGTVDQPQNF. CDR3 coding DNA: TGTGCCACCAGCAGAGGGGGGACGGTTGATCAGCCCCAGAATTTT.